This TCR beta chain was recovered during a study of human T cells and chemical hapten exposure. Turning to the study itself: DPC at 0.01% went onto the upper back in patch tests, read at 6 days. Per-sample variation in TCR yield stemmed mainly from small pooled library volume differences. General observations from the study: There was no change with DPC sensitization in TCRs above 1 in 1000 frequency.

This clonotype was counted only a few times. Its antigen is still unknown. Each CDR3 protein gets one entry after TCRdb re-called the RACE reads with MiXCR. The sample lists fewer than 200,000 distinct CDR3 sequences; around 22% were seen once. Time point reported: patch test 1, 2 weeks after DPC sensitization. Treatment described: therapeutic diphenylcyclopropenone sensitization with weekly scalp DPC. The sequence came from a woman aged 45-65 years with alopecia areata. Some clones in this sample may be carry-over from other donors' samples. The sample consisted of whole blood, taken in connection with sensitization to the hapten diphenylcyclopropenone (DPC).

DNA of the CDR3: TGCGCCAGCAGCTCGACCGGGCTCCGCGAGACCCAGTACTTC. Protein: CASSSTGLRETQYF. The rearrangement uses TRBV5-1 and TRBJ2-5; no reliable D call. CDR3 length equals 14 residues. The V end was cut by 3 bases, the J end by 5 bases, with 14 bases between. The germline V gene has CDR1 SGHRS and CDR2 YFSETQ.